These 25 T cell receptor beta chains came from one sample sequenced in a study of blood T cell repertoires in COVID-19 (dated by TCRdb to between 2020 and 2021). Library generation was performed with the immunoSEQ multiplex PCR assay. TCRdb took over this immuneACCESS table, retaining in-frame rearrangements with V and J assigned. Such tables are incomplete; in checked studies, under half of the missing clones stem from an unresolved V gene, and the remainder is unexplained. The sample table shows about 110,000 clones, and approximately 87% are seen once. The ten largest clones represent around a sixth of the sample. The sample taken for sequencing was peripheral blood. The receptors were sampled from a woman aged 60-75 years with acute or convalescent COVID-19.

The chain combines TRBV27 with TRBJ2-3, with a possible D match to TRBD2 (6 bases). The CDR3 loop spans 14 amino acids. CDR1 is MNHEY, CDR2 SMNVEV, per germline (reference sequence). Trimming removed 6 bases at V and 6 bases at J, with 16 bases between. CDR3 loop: CASRRRETVDTQYF. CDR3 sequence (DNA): TGTGCCAGCAGGAGGAGGGAAACGGTGGATACGCAGTATTTT.

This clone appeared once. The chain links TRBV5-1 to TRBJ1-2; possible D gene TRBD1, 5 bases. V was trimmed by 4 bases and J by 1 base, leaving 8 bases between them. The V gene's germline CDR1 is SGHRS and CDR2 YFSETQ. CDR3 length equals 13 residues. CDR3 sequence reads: CASSPDSNYGYTF. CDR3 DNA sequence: TGCGCCAGCAGCCCCGACAGTAACTATGGCTACACCTTC.

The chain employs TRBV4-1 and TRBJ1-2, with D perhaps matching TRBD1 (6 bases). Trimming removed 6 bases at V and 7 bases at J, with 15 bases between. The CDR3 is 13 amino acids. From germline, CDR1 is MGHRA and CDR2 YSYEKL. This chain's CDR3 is CASRRSGASGYTF. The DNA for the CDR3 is TGCGCCAGCAGGCGATCAGGGGCCTCTGGCTACACCTTC.

The CDR3 coding sequence is TGTGCCAGCAGTGAGATGGGGGGCTCCTACAATGAGCAGTTCTTC. Protein sequence: CASSEMGGSYNEQFF. The V gene is TRBV6-1, the J gene TRBJ2-1; D is possibly TRBD2 (6 bases). The germline V gene encodes CDR1 MNHNS and CDR2 SASEGT. Trimming removed 3 bases at V and 0 bases at J, with 9 bases between. This CDR3 region has 15 residues.

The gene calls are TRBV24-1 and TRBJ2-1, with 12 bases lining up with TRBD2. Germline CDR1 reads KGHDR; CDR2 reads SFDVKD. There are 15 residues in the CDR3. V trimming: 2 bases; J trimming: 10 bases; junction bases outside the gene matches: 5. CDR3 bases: TGTGCCACCAGTGATTATGGACTAGCGGGACCGGAGCAGTTCTTC. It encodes CATSDYGLAGPEQFF.

The CDR3 DNA is TGTGCCTGGAGCAAAAACAGGGAACGCTATGGCTACACCTTC. Protein product: CAWSKNRERYGYTF. The V gene is TRBV30, the J gene TRBJ1-2; weak D call: TRBD1 (6 bases). Between the trimmed V and J ends, which lost 3 bases and 4 bases, there was a span of 15 bases. The CDR3 has 14 residues. The germline V gene encodes CDR1 GTSNPN and CDR2 SVGIG (reference sequence).

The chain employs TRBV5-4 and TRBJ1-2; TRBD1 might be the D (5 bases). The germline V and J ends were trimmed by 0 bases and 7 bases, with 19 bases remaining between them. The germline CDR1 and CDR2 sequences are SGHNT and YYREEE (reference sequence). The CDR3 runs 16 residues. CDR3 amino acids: CASSLDYMRGSGGYTF. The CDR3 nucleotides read TGTGCCAGCAGCTTGGATTATATGCGGGGCTCGGGTGGCTACACCTTC.

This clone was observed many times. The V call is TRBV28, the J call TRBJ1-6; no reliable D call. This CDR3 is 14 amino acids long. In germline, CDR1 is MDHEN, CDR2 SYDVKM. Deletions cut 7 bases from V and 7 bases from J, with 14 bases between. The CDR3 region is CASTRRAGNSPLHF. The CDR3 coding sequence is TGTGCCAGCACCCGGAGGGCCGGGAATTCACCCCTCCACTTT.

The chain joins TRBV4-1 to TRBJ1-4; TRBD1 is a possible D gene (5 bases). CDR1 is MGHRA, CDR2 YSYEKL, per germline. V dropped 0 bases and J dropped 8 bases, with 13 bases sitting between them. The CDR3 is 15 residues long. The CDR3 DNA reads TGCGCCAGCAGCCAAGAAGGAGGGGCCCCCGAAAAACTGTTTTTT. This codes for CASSQEGGAPEKLFF.

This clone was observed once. The DNA of the CDR3 is TGTGCCAGCAGCTCCCTGACAAGCCCCCGACCGTTTGAAGCTTTCTTT. Its translation is CASSSLTSPRPFEAFF. This chain links TRBV5-4 with TRBJ1-1; no definite D call. This CDR3 region has 16 residues. Trimming left V 3 bases short and J 7 bases short, with 22 bases between. Looked up from germline, CDR1 is SGHNT and CDR2 is YYREEE (reference sequence). Using reference TRBV5-4 and TRBJ1-1 for the parts outside the CDR3, the full variable domain is ETGVTQSPTHLIKTRGQQVTLRCSSQSGHNTVSWYQQALGQGPQFIFQYYREEENGRGNFPPRFSGLQFPNYSSELNVNALELDDSALYLCASSSLTSPRPFEAFFGQGTRLTVV.

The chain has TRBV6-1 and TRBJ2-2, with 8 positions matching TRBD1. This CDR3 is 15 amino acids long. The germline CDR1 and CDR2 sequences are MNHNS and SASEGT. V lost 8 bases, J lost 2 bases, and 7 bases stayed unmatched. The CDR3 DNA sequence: TGTGCCAGCTGTTCGACAGGGGAAAACACCGGGGAGCTGTTTTTT. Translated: CASCSTGENTGELFF.

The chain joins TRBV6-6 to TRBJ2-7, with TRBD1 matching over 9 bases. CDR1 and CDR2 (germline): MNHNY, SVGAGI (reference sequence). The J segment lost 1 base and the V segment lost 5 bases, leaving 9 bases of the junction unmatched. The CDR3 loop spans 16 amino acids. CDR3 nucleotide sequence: TGTGCCAGCAGTCTAACAGGGGGCGGGGGTTCCTACGAGCAGTACTTC. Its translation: CASSLTGGGGSYEQYF.

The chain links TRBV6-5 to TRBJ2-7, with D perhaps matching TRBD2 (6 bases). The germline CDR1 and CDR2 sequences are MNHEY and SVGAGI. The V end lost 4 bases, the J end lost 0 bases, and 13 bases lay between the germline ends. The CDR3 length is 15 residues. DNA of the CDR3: TGTGCCAGCAGTTTGAATGCGGGATTCTCCTACGAGCAGTACTTC. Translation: CASSLNAGFSYEQYF.

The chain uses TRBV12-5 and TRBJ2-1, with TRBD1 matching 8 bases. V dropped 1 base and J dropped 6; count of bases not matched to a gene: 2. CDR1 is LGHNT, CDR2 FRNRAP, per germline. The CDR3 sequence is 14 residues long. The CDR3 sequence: CASGLGTGINEQFF. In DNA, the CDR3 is TGTGCTAGTGGTTTGGGGACAGGGATCAATGAGCAGTTCTTC. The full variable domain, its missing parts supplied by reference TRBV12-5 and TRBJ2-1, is DARVTQTPRHKVTEMGQEVTMRCQPILGHNTVFWYRQTMMQGLELLAYFRNRAPLDDSGMPKDRFSAEMPDATLATLKIQPSEPRDSAVYFCASGLGTGINEQFFGPGTRLTVL.

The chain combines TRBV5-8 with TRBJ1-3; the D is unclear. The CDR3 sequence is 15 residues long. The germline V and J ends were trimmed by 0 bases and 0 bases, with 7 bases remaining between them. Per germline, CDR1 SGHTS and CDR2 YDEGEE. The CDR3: CASSLAFPSGNTIYF. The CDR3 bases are TGTGCCAGCAGCTTGGCCTTCCCCTCTGGAAACACCATATATTTT.

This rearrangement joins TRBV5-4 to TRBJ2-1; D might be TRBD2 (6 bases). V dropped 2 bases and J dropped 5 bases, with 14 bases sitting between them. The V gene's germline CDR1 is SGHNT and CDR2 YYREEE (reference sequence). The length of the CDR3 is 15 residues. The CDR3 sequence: CASSLSAGTHNEQFF. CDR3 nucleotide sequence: TGTGCCAGCAGCTTAAGCGCCGGGACTCACAATGAGCAGTTCTTC.

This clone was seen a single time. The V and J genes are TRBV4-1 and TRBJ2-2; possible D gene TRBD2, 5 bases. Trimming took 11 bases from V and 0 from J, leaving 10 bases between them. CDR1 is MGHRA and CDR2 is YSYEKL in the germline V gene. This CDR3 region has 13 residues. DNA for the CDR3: TGCGCCTGCGGACTCACGAACACCGGGGAGCTGTTTTTT. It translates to CACGLTNTGELFF.

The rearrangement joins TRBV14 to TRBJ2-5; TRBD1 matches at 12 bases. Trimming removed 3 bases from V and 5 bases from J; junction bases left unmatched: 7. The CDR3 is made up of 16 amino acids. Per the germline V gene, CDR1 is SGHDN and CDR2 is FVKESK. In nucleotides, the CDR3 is TGTGCCAGCAGCCACCCGGGACAGGGGGCGTATGAGACCCAGTACTTC. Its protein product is CASSHPGQGAYETQYF.

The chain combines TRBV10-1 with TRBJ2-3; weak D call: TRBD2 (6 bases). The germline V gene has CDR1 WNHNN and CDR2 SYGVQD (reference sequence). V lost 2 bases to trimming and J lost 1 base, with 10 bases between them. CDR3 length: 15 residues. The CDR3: CASSEGTRGTDTQYF. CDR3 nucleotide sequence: TGCGCCAGCAGTGAGGGGACTCGCGGCACAGATACGCAGTATTTT.

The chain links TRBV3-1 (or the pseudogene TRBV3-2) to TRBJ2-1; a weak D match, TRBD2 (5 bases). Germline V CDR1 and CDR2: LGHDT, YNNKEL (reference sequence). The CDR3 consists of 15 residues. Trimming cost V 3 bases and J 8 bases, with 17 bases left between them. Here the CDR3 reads CASSHRDRFVHEQFF. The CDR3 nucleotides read TGTGCCAGCAGCCATCGGGATCGATTCGTCCATGAGCAGTTCTTC.

The CDR3 loop reads CASKRNSPLHF. The CDR3 bases are TGTGCCAGCAAGCGTAATTCACCCCTCCACTTT. J is TRBJ1-6 and V is TRBV6-5; no clear D gene. Germline CDR1 and CDR2: MNHEY and SVGAGI. Deletions cut 7 bases from V and 6 bases from J, with 4 bases between. This CDR3 comprises 11 residues.

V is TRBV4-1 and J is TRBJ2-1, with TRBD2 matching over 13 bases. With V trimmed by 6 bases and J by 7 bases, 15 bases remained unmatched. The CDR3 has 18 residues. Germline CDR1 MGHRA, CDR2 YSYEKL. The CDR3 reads CASRRTSGRLTAGNEQFF. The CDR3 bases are TGCGCCAGCAGAAGGACTAGCGGGAGACTAACCGCGGGGAATGAGCAGTTCTTC.

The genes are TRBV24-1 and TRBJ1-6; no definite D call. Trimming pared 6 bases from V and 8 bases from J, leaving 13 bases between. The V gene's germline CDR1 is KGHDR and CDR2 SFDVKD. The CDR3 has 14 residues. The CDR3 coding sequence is TGTGCCACCAGTTTTCTAATGGAGGATTCACCCCTCCACTTT. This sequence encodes CATSFLMEDSPLHF.

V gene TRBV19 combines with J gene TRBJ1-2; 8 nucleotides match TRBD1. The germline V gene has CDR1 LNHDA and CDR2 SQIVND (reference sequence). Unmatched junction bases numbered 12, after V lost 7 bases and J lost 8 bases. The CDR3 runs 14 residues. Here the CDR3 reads CASTQQGGSGGYTF. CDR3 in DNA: TGTGCCAGTACCCAACAGGGGGGTTCCGGCGGCTACACCTTC.

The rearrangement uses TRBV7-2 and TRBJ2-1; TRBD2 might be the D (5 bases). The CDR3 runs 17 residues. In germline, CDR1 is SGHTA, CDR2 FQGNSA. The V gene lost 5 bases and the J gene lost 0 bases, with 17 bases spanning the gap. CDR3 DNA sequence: TGTGCCAGCAGCACCCGAGGGCTGCCGAGCTCCTACAATGAGCAGTTCTTC. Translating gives CASSTRGLPSSYNEQFF.